Listed below are T cell receptor beta chains from one sample, sequenced in a study of blood T cell repertoires in COVID-19. Method: immunoSEQ multiplex PCR; TCRdb's copy keeps in-frame clones and lacks some. This table holds approximately 180,000 clones, approximately 83% found once. The sequenced sample was peripheral blood. The receptors originated from a man aged 60 to 69 with acute or convalescent COVID-19. Both conserved end residues are trimmed from each CDR3. A D gene is named only where the DNA matches it firmly.

SVTTGSVSSNQPQH,TRBJ1-5,NA,TRBV29-1
ASRTPGQGSGYT,TRBJ1-2,TRBD1,TRBV6-5
ASSQRGGETQY,TRBJ2-5,NA,TRBV3-1/TRBV3-2
ASSIQGSNQPQH,TRBJ1-5,NA,TRBV19
ASSLTGAGANVLT,TRBJ2-6,NA,TRBV4-1
ASSFSGGRLNSPLH,TRBJ1-6,TRBD1,TRBV27
ASSHGQSYGYT,TRBJ1-2,NA,TRBV3-1/TRBV3-2
AIRETLGREY,TRBJ2-7,NA,TRBV10-3
ASSFGTGGDNEQF,TRBJ2-1,TRBD1,TRBV27
ASSPLAGQYNEQF,TRBJ2-1,TRBD2,TRBV27
ASSPATGNTEAF,TRBJ1-1,NA,TRBV18
SVEGVPGGRGRVRSTDTQY,TRBJ2-3,TRBD1,TRBV29-1
ASSHRTGAYEQY,TRBJ2-7,TRBD1,TRBV3-1/TRBV3-2